One T cell receptor (beta chain) is described in this entry. Its antigen is as yet unknown. The data originate from a study of T cell repertoires in cytomegalovirus infection. Across the whole study: TCR beta signatures that were public indicated CMV infection and matching HLA type. Study-level findings and limits: The ex vivo response was dominated by HLA-C-restricted CMV-specific TCR beta clonotypes.

The CDR3 extends over 13 amino acids. Germline V gene data show CDR1 as ENHRY and CDR2 as SYGVKD. Trimming removed 9 bases from V and 0 bases from J, with 11 bases in between. TCRdb independently ran MiXCR on the reads; one entry per CDR3 protein. The sample carries hundreds of thousands of distinct CDR3 sequences, roughly 42% recorded once. The sequence came from a human donor in good health (CMV status not recorded). Some clones in this sample may be carry-over from other donors' samples. Sequencing used cultured PBMCs, obtained from culture after CMV antigen stimulation. The chain uses TRBV10-3 and TRBJ2-5; D unresolved. The CDR3 loop reads CAIGPTHQETQYF. The DNA of the CDR3 is TGTGCCATTGGTCCCACCCACCAAGAGACCCAGTACTTC.